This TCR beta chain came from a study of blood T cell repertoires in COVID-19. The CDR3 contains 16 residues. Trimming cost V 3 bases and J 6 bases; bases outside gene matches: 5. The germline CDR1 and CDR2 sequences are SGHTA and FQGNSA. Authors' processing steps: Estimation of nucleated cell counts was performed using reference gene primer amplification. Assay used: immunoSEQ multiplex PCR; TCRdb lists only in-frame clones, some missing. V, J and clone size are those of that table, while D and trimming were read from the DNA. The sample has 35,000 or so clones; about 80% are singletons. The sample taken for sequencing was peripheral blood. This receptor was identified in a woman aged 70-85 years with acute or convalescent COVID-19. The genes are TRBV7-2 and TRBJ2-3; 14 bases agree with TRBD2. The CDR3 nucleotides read TGTGCCAGCAGCTTGGGACTAGCGGGAGCGGGCGATACGCAGTATTTT. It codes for CASSLGLAGAGDTQYF.